The table lists the clone carrying this T cell receptor beta chain with a count of one. These data are taken from a study of blood T cell repertoires in COVID-19. Study details: Acute-phase and convalescent COVID-19 samples originated in the United States, Italy and Spain. The analysed material was cDNA or gDNA that came from T cells, B-cell-depleted T cells, or PBMCs.

The CDR3 has 16 amino acids. CDR1 is MNHEY and CDR2 is SVGEGT in the germline V gene. Deletions cut 0 bases from V and 2 bases from J, with 12 bases between. Patients in Seattle were enrolled during active infection, then followed longitudinally. Methods used by the authors: Cell counts per sample came from amplifying reference gene primers. Sequencing used immunoSEQ multiplex PCR; TCRdb keeps in-frame clones, though not all of them. For V, J and clone size, that table is used; D and trimming come from the DNA. The profile shows around 260,000 clones, 70% to 90% of them singletons. The source material was peripheral blood. The clonotype was recovered from a woman aged 60-75 years with COVID-19, enrolled during active disease. The chain is built from TRBV6-2 or TRBV6-3 and TRBJ2-3; maybe TRBD2 (6 bases). The CDR3 bases are TGTGCCAGCAGTTACTCGGGAGGCCGCTCCACAGATACGCAGTATTTT. Protein sequence: CASSYSGGRSTDTQYF.